Each of the 28 T cell receptor beta chains below was sequenced from the same sample in a study of tissue T cells after allogeneic stem cell transplantation. Repertoires were generated with immunoSEQ multiplex PCR, while TCRdb's copy carries only in-frame clones and drops some. The sample yields approximately 2,600 clones, about half seen once. The time point: mouse harvest day 14 after allogeneic transplant. Tail vein injection delivered 10^7 T-cell-depleted bone marrow cells and 10^6 splenic CD5+ T cells. Sequencing used gut tissue. The receptors were gathered from a female BALB/c mouse given C57BL/6 T cells with graft-versus-host disease after an allogeneic hematopoietic cell transplant.

This clone was detected a few times. Germline and genes here are mouse. Sequencing ends 1 residue short of the CDR3 end; the germline J gene provides the rest. V and J are TRBV16 and TRBJ2-3; D gene unclear. CDR1 SGHSA and CDR2 FRNQAP come from the germline V gene. The CDR3 contains 15 residues. Trimming took off 2 bases at V and 0 bases at J, with 9 bases between the two ends. The sequenced part of the CDR3 DNA is TGTGCAAGCAGCTTATACCAAACTAGTGCAGAAACGCTGTAT. Protein sequence: CASSLYQTSAETLY. The entire CDR3 reads CASSLYQTSAETLYF. Full variable domain (rest looked up from reference TRBV16 and TRBJ2-3): NAGVIQTPRHKVTGKGQEATLWCEPISGHSAVFWYRQTIVQGLEFLTYFRNQAPIDDSGMPKERFSAQMPNQSHSTLKIQSTQPQDSAVYLCASSLYQTSAETLYFGSGTRLTVL.

Of note for this clone: Each gene name is a mouse one. The missing CDR3 end, 1 residue past where the read stops, is filled in from the germline J gene. The chain joins TRBV24 to TRBJ2-7; 11 bases map to TRBD2. Germline V gene data show CDR1 as KGHTA and CDR2 as FRNEEI. J gave up 6 bases and V 3 bases, and 13 bases lay outside the gene matches. This CDR3 comprises 17 residues. CDR3 DNA, as far as it was read: TGTGCCAGCAGTCTCTCTATGGGAACTGGGGGGGCGCTTGAACAGTAC. It codes for CASSLSMGTGGALEQY. The full CDR3 protein is CASSLSMGTGGALEQYF.

This clone showed up just a few times. The gene names given are mouse names. The CDR3 goes on 1 residue after the read ends, and that part is filled in from the germline J gene. The chain recombines TRBV3 with TRBJ2-1; D call uncertain. Deletions cut 4 bases from V and 4 bases from J, with 8 bases between. CDR1 SNHLY and CDR2 FYNGKV come from the germline V gene (reference sequence). The CDR3 spans 13 residues. The sequenced part of the CDR3 DNA is TGTGCCAGCAGCTCGACAATTTATGCTGAGCAGTTC. Protein: CASSSTIYAEQF. The whole CDR3 sequence reads CASSSTIYAEQFF.

The table lists this clone with a few counts. Mouse names are used for the genes. The CDR3 is cut off 1 residue early in the read; its end comes from the germline J gene. The chain has TRBV26 and TRBJ1-1; perhaps TRBD1 as D (6 bases). This CDR3 region has 13 residues. Germline loops: CDR1 KGHPV, CDR2 FQNQEV (reference sequence). V was shortened by 4 bases and J by 2 bases, with 8 bases between the two germline ends. CDR3 DNA (partial): TGTGCCAGCAGTCGGGGACACAACACAGAAGTCTTC. The encoded protein is CASSRGHNTEVF. The CDR3 in full is CASSRGHNTEVFF. The whole variable domain, remainder taken from reference TRBV26 and TRBJ1-1, is NSKVIQTPRYLVKGQGQKAKMRCIPEKGHPVVFWYQQNKNNEFKFLINFQNQEVLQQIDMTEKRFSAECPSNSPCSLEIQSSEAGDSALYLCASSRGHNTEVFFGKGTRLTVV.

With respect to this clone: The gene names given are mouse names. The read stops 1 residue short of the end of the CDR3; the missing end is completed from the germline J gene. The chain is built from TRBV26 and TRBJ2-1; maybe TRBD1 (6 bases). The germline V and J ends were trimmed by 6 bases and 0 bases, with 6 bases remaining between them. Germline V CDR1 and CDR2: KGHPV, FQNQEV (reference sequence). This CDR3 is built from 13 residues. CDR3 loop: CASRQGNYAEQFF. The sequenced part of the CDR3 DNA is TGTGCCAGCAGACAGGGTAACTATGCTGAGCAGTTC.

This clone was detected a few times. Gene names are mouse gene names. From the germline J gene comes the end of the CDR3, since the read stops 1 residue before it. V is TRBV31 and J is TRBJ1-3, with D possibly being TRBD1 (5 bases). CDR1 is GKSSPN and CDR2 is SITVG in the germline V gene. Deletions cut 1 base from V and 3 bases from J, with 7 bases between. This CDR3 region has 13 residues. The part of the CDR3 DNA that was read is TGTGCCTGGAGTCGCAGGGATGGAAATACGCTCTAT. Encoded protein: CAWSRRDGNTLY. The full CDR3 protein is CAWSRRDGNTLYF. Complete variable domain (other parts from reference TRBV31 and TRBJ1-3): AQTIHQWPVAEIKAVGSPLSLGCTIKGKSSPNLYWYWQATGGTLQQLFYSITVGQVESVVQLNLSASRPKDDQFILSTEKLLLSHSGFYLCAWSRRDGNTLYFGEGSRLIVV.

Regarding this clone: Each gene name is a mouse one. The read ends 1 residue shy of where the CDR3 ends; the end is completed using the germline J gene. The chain joins TRBV13-1 to TRBJ2-3; tentatively, D is TRBD1 (8 bases). Germline CDR1 and CDR2: NSHNY and SYGAGN. The CDR3 sequence is 15 residues long. Trimming stripped 4 bases from V and 1 base from J, with 13 bases between. The CDR3 region is CASSITGGGAETLYF. CDR3 bases read: TGTGCCAGCAGTATTACAGGGGGGGGTGCAGAAACGCTGTAT.

In its sample, this clone was seen a few times. Gene labels here are mouse ones. From the germline J gene comes the end of the CDR3, since the read stops 1 residue before it. The V gene is TRBV13-1, the J gene TRBJ2-7; 7 positions agree with TRBD1. Trimming cost V 4 bases and J 1 base; bases outside gene matches: 5. The CDR3 has 14 amino acids. The germline V gene has CDR1 NSHNY and CDR2 SYGAGN. This CDR3 reads CASSRQGGSYEQYF. The sequenced CDR3 bases are TGTGCCAGCAGTAGACAGGGAGGGTCCTATGAACAGTAC.

This clone has just a few counts. These gene names are mouse names. The observed sequence ends 1 residue before the CDR3 terminus, with the missing tail filled in from the germline J gene. The rearrangement links TRBV26 to TRBJ1-3; TRBD1 aligns across 9 bases. Germline CDR1 is KGHPV and CDR2 is FQNQEV (reference sequence). The CDR3 totals 16 residues. After removal of 6 bases from V and 0 bases from J, the junction contained 6 bases not matched to a gene. CDR3 region: CASRPGQGLSGNTLYF. Partial CDR3 DNA: TGTGCCAGCAGGCCGGGACAGGGCCTTTCTGGAAATACGCTCTAT.

This clone ranks as large. Mouse names are used for the genes. The read ends 1 residue shy of where the CDR3 ends; the end is completed using the germline J gene. This chain links TRBV19 with TRBJ2-5; no definite D call. From germline, CDR1 is FNHDT and CDR2 SITEND (reference sequence). The CDR3 consists of 14 residues. V was pared by 5 bases and J by 0 bases, with 10 bases between. CDR3 region: CASSLDNNQDTQYF. The DNA read from the CDR3 is TGTGCCAGCAGCCTCGACAATAACCAAGACACCCAGTAC.

About this clone: The gene symbols are mouse symbols. The observed sequence ends 1 residue before the CDR3 terminus, with the missing tail filled in from the germline J gene. J is TRBJ2-7 and V is TRBV13-1, with D possibly TRBD1 on 6 matching bases. The ends were cut back, 4 bases at V and 0 bases at J, with 11 bases in the middle. The CDR3 has 14 residues. In germline, CDR1 is NSHNY, CDR2 SYGAGN. Incomplete CDR3 DNA: TGTGCCAGCAGTCACCGGGACAACTCCTATGAACAGTAC. Amino acids: CASSHRDNSYEQY. The whole CDR3 region reads CASSHRDNSYEQYF.

With regard to this clone: Gene names and germline refer to mouse. The read falls 1 residue short of the CDR3 end, and the missing part is taken from the germline J gene. This sequence joins TRBV5 and TRBJ2-5; 12 bases align to TRBD2. Trimming at V came to 0 bases and at J to 6 bases, leaving 4 bases not matched to a gene. The CDR3 is 16 residues long. Germline CDR1 and CDR2: LGHNA and YNLKQL (reference sequence). The sequenced part of the CDR3 DNA is TGTGCCAGCAGCCAAGAGACTGGGGGGGCGCGGGACACCCAGTAC. It translates to CASSQETGGARDTQY. The whole CDR3 region reads CASSQETGGARDTQYF.

This clone was counted a few times. Here the gene names and germline are mouse. From the germline J gene comes the end of the CDR3, since the read stops 1 residue before it. This chain joins TRBV5 and TRBJ1-3; D may be TRBD1 (6 bases). Germline CDR1 LGHNA, CDR2 YNLKQL (reference sequence). This CDR3 has 16 amino acids. V was cut by 3 bases and J by 0 bases, with 12 bases left in between. The CDR3 DNA, read in part, is TGTGCCAGCAGCCAGCAACAGGGCTATTCTGGAAATACGCTCTAT. Its translation is CASSQQQGYSGNTLY. The complete CDR3 sequence is CASSQQQGYSGNTLYF.

Points on this clone: Gene names follow the mouse nomenclature. The read stops 1 residue short of the end of the CDR3; the missing end is completed from the germline J gene. This sequence joins TRBV5 and TRBJ2-4; TRBD1 matches 7 bases. The CDR3 covers 13 residues. The ends lost 1 base at V and 5 bases at J; junction bases unmatched: 0. Germline V CDR1 and CDR2: LGHNA, YNLKQL (reference sequence). The DNA read from the CDR3 is TGTGCCAGCAGCCAAGGGGACAGAAACACCTTGTAC. It translates to CASSQGDRNTLY. The CDR3, in full, reads CASSQGDRNTLYF.

Concerning this clone: The gene names given are mouse names. The CDR3 is cut off 1 residue early in the read; its end comes from the germline J gene. This rearrangement joins TRBV12-1 to TRBJ1-3; unclear D gene. The CDR3 is made up of 13 amino acids. The germline V and J ends were trimmed by 1 base and 1 base, with 4 bases remaining between them. The germline V gene encodes CDR1 SGHSN and CDR2 HYEKVE. CDR3 sequence: CASSLRSGNTLYF. CDR3 DNA, as far as it was read: TGTGCCAGCTCTCTGCGGTCTGGAAATACGCTCTAT. The whole variable domain, remainder taken from reference TRBV12-1 and TRBJ1-3, is DSGVVQSPRHIIKEKGGRSVLTCIPISGHSNVVWYQQTLGKELKFLIQHYEKVERDKGFLPSRFSVQQFDDYHSEMNMSALELEDSAMYFCASSLRSGNTLYFGEGSRLIVV.

Note on this clone: Gene names and germline refer to mouse. Read sequence stops 1 residue before the CDR3 end, and the germline J gene provides the missing end. The rearrangement joins TRBV1 to TRBJ2-2; 7 bases are a match to TRBD1. Unmatched junction bases numbered 5, after V lost 0 bases and J lost 4 bases. From germline, CDR1 is NSQYPW and CDR2 LRSPGD (reference sequence). The CDR3 runs 16 residues. CDR3 DNA, as far as it was read: TGCACCTGCAGTGCAGATCAGACAGGGCCCACCGGGCAGCTCTAC. This codes for CTCSADQTGPTGQLY. The whole CDR3 sequence reads CTCSADQTGPTGQLYF.

Comment on this clone: All gene names here are mouse names. The read finishes 1 residue shy of the CDR3 end, and the germline J gene is used to complete it. The chain uses TRBV31 and TRBJ2-3; 8 nucleotides agree with TRBD2. CDR3 length: 14 residues. J was trimmed by 0 bases and V by 2 bases; bases with no gene match: 1. CDR1 and CDR2 (germline): GKSSPN, SITVG. The CDR3 DNA, read in part, is TGTGCCTGGAGTGACTGGGGTAGTGCAGAAACGCTGTAT. Residues: CAWSDWGSAETLY. The CDR3 in its entirety is CAWSDWGSAETLYF.

This clone occurred a few times. Genes here carry mouse names. The read terminates 1 residue ahead of where the CDR3 ends, so the germline J gene completes it. This rearrangement joins TRBV26 to TRBJ2-1, with 11 bases fitting TRBD1. This CDR3 has 14 amino acids. Germline V gene data show CDR1 as KGHPV and CDR2 as FQNQEV (reference sequence). V trimming: 4 bases; J trimming: 6 bases; junction bases outside the gene matches: 2. CDR3 bases read: TGTGCCAGCAGTCCGGGGACAGGGGGTGCTGAGCAGTTC. Its protein product is CASSPGTGGAEQF. The CDR3 reads in full as CASSPGTGGAEQFF. The variable domain in full, completed from reference TRBV26 and TRBJ2-1, reads NSKVIQTPRYLVKGQGQKAKMRCIPEKGHPVVFWYQQNKNNEFKFLINFQNQEVLQQIDMTEKRFSAECPSNSPCSLEIQSSEAGDSALYLCASSPGTGGAEQFFGPGTRLTVL.

Remarks on this clone: Gene and germline names: mouse. The read finishes 1 residue shy of the CDR3 end, and the germline J gene is used to complete it. V is TRBV26 and J is TRBJ2-4, with 7 bases matching TRBD2. The germline V gene has CDR1 KGHPV and CDR2 FQNQEV (reference sequence). The CDR3 spans 14 residues. The trim removed 4 bases at V and 0 bases at J, leaving 1 base unmatched. The CDR3: CASSRGGSQNTLYF. The part of the CDR3 DNA that was read is TGTGCCAGCAGTCGGGGGGGGAGTCAAAACACCTTGTAC.

Remarks on this clone: Gene names refer to mouse genes. The sequenced fragment ends 1 residue before the CDR3 boundary, so the rest is inferred from the germline J gene. The chain combines TRBV31 with TRBJ2-4; the match to TRBD1 covers 7 bases. There are 12 residues in the CDR3. J gave up 6 bases and V 6 bases, and 6 bases lay outside the gene matches. Germline V gives CDR1 GKSSPN, CDR2 SITVG. CDR3 bases read: TGTGCCTGCTCCGGGACAGCGAACACCTTGTAC. Translated: CACSGTANTLY. The complete CDR3 reads CACSGTANTLYF.

As regards this clone: Germline and genes: mouse. The sequenced fragment ends 1 residue before the CDR3 boundary, so the rest is inferred from the germline J gene. This chain links TRBV12-1 with TRBJ2-3, with D unclear. With 3 bases removed from V and 2 bases from J, the gap between germline ends came to 5 bases. The length of the CDR3 is 12 residues. Germline CDR1 reads SGHSN; CDR2 reads HYEKVE. CDR3 in amino acids: CASSLNAETLYF. Incomplete CDR3 DNA: TGTGCCAGCTCTTTAAATGCAGAAACGCTGTAT.

In the case of this clone: Genes and germline are mouse. The CDR3 is cut off 1 residue early in the read; its end comes from the germline J gene. The V and J genes are TRBV3 and TRBJ2-1; TRBD2 is a possible D gene (5 bases). Germline CDR1 SNHLY, CDR2 FYNGKV (reference sequence). This CDR3 is 13 amino acids long. Trimming pared 2 bases from V and 3 bases from J, leaving 5 bases between. CDR3 bases read: TGTGCCAGCAGCTTACTGGGCTATGCTGAGCAGTTC. Its protein product is CASSLLGYAEQF. The entire CDR3 is CASSLLGYAEQFF.

For this clone: Gene names are mouse gene names. The read ends 1 residue shy of where the CDR3 ends; the end is completed using the germline J gene. The genes are TRBV13-1 and TRBJ1-1; no firm D call. V gave up 2 bases and J gave up 2 bases, with 1 base separating them. Germline V lookup: CDR1 NSHNY, CDR2 SYGAGN. The CDR3 length is 11 residues. Partial CDR3 DNA: TGTGCCAGCAGTGACAACACAGAAGTCTTC. Its translation: CASSDNTEVF. In full, the CDR3 is CASSDNTEVFF.

As concerns this clone: All gene names here are mouse names. Sequencing ends 1 residue short of the CDR3 end; the germline J gene provides the rest. The chain combines TRBV30 with TRBJ2-4, with D possibly TRBD1 on 6 matching bases. Trimming took 0 bases from V and 0 from J, leaving 10 bases between them. This CDR3 comprises 15 residues. Germline V gene sequence: CDR1 SQVVS, CDR2 ANEGSEA. The covered CDR3 bases are TGTAGTTCTAGAGACCCCAGGGGTAGTCAAAACACCTTGTAC. It yields the protein CSSRDPRGSQNTLY. The whole CDR3 reads CSSRDPRGSQNTLYF.

About this clone: Gene names follow the mouse nomenclature. Sequencing ends 1 residue short of the CDR3 end; the germline J gene provides the rest. The chain is built from TRBV5 and TRBJ2-3, with 8 bases matching TRBD2. The germline V gene has CDR1 LGHNA and CDR2 YNLKQL (reference sequence). This CDR3 has 15 residues. Trimming removed 6 bases from V and 0 bases from J; junction bases left unmatched: 5. The CDR3 DNA, read in part, is TGTGCCAGCAGGCTGGGGGGCCCTAGTGCAGAAACGCTGTAT. Its translation is CASRLGGPSAETLY. The entire CDR3 protein reads CASRLGGPSAETLYF.

This clone showed up just a few times. Gene names refer to mouse genes. The CDR3 extends 1 residue past the end of the read, so its final part is completed from the germline J gene. This chain joins TRBV13-1 and TRBJ2-1; D might be TRBD1 (5 bases). The V end lost 1 base, the J end lost 1 base, and 12 bases lay between the germline ends. The V gene's germline CDR1 is NSHNY and CDR2 SYGAGN. The CDR3 has 16 amino acids. CDR3 region: CASSDPSDRNYAEQFF. Incomplete CDR3 DNA: TGTGCCAGCAGTGATCCCTCCGACAGAAACTATGCTGAGCAGTTC.

In regard to this clone: Gene and germline names: mouse. The read falls 1 residue short of the CDR3 end, and the missing part is taken from the germline J gene. The chain uses TRBV23 and TRBJ2-5; the table assigns TRBD1, which was not confirmed against the DNA. The CDR3 length is 15 residues. Per germline, CDR1 KGHTA and CDR2 FQNQQP. CDR3 residues: CSSSQSQGRGDTQYF. CDR3 DNA (partial): TGCTCCAGCAGTCAATCTCAGGGGCGGGGGGACACCCAGTAC.

Points on this clone: Mouse gene names apply. The missing CDR3 end, 1 residue past where the read stops, is filled in from the germline J gene. The chain links TRBV26 to TRBJ1-4, with D possibly TRBD1 on 5 matching bases. The CDR3 is 15 residues long. Germline V CDR1 and CDR2: KGHPV, FQNQEV (reference sequence). Trimming left V 2 bases short and J 0 bases short, with 7 bases between. Here the CDR3 reads CASSLTGFSNERLFF. Incomplete CDR3 DNA: TGTGCCAGCAGTCTGACAGGATTTTCCAACGAAAGATTATTT.